The clone carrying this TCR beta chain occurred many times. Antigen: not known. CDR3 length: 15 amino acids. J gave up 2 bases and V 3 bases, and 4 bases lay outside the gene matches. Germline V gene lookup returns CDR1 DFQATT and CDR2 SNEGSKA (reference sequence). 5'RACE with 10-nucleotide random UMIs produced the cDNA. MiXCR was run by TCRdb on the 5' RACE reads, yielding one entry per CDR3 protein. The sample shows about 24,000 distinct CDR3 sequences, over 10% of them seen only once. The data derive from a study of neurological immune-mediated disorders. Findings of the study overall: In HTLV-1-associated myelopathy, TCR clonal expansion was greatest, and in multiple sclerosis it was least, below healthy controls. Among expanded clones, no CDR3 amino acid sequences were shared across subjects, a pattern suggesting private repertoires in all groups.

The receptor was isolated from a woman in her thirties or forties with HTLV-1-associated myelopathy (HAM/TSP). This sequence joins TRBV20-1 and TRBJ2-3, with 11 nucleotides matching TRBD2. The specimen sequenced was PBMCs. As DNA, the CDR3 is TGCAGTGCTAGCCGACTAGCGGGGCCCACAGATACGCAGTATTTT. Amino acid sequence: CSASRLAGPTDTQYF.